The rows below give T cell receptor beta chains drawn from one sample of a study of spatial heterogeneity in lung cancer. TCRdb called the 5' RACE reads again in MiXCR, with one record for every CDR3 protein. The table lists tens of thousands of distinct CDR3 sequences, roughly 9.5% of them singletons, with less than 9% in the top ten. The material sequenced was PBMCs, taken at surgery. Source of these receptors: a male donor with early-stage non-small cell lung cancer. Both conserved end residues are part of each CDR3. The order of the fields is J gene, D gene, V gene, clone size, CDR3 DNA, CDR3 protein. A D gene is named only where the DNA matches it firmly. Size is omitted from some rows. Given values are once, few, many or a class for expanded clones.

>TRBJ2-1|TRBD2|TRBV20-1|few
TGCAGTGCTAGCCAAACTAGCGGGAGGGGCGATGAGCAGTTCTTC
CSASQTSGRGDEQFF
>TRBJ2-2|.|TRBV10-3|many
TGTGCCATCAGATTTCCGGACGGATCGAACACCGGGGAGCTGTTTTTT
CAIRFPDGSNTGELFF
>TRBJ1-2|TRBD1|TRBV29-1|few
TGCAGCGTTTTAACAGGGGGCAGTGGCTACACCTTC
CSVLTGGSGYTF
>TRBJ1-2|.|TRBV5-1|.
TGCGCCAGCAGCTTGGAGGGGCACTTGACTAACTATGGCTACACCTTC
CASSLEGHLTNYGYTF
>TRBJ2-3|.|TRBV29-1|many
TGCAGCGTTCAAGGGGCAGGAGGCACAGATACGCAGTATTTT
CSVQGAGGTDTQYF
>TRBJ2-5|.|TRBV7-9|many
TGTGCCAGCAGCTTTGGCAGGGTCATCTATCTACAAGAGACCCAGTACTTC
CASSFGRVIYLQETQYF
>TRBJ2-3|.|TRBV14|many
TGTGCCAGCAGCCAAGATAACGCAGATACGCAGTATTTT
CASSQDNADTQYF
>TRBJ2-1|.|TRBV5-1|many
TGCGCCAGCAGCAGGGGAATATACAATGAGCAGTTCTTC
CASSRGIYNEQFF
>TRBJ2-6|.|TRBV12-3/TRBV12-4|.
TGTGCCACCGGCGGGGCCCGGGCCAACGTCCTGACTTTC
CATGGARANVLTF
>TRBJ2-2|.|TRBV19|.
TGTGCAGTCGGGAGTGACACCGGGGAGCTGTTTTTT
CAVGSDTGELFF
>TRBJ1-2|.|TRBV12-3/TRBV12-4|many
TGTGCCAGCAGTTTCCCGGGGGTGTATGAGTTCGCCTACACCTTC
CASSFPGVYEFAYTF
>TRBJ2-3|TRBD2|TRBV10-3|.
TGTGCCATCAGTGAGTCTGGGACTAGCGCTAGTTCAGATACGCAGTATTTT
CAISESGTSASSDTQYF
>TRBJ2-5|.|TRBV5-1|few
TGCGCCAGCAGCTCGGGGTCCCCGGAGACCCAGTACTTC
CASSSGSPETQYF
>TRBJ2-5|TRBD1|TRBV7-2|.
TGTGCCAGCAGCTATCAGAGGGGGCGAGGTCGCGAGACCCAGTACTTC
CASSYQRGRGRETQYF
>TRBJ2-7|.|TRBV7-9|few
TGTGCCAGCAGCTTAGTTGCAGGGGACGAGCAGTACTTC
CASSLVAGDEQYF
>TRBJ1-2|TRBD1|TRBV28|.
TGTGCCAGCAGACCGACAGGGACTGGCTATGGCTACACCTTC
CASRPTGTGYGYTF
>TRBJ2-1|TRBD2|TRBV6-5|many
TGTGCCAGCAGTTATCTCGGGGGGGCCACCTACAATGAGCAGTTCTTC
CASSYLGGATYNEQFF
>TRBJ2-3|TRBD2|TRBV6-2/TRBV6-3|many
TGTGCCAGCAGTTACTCGATACTAGCGGGGCTCACAGATACGCAGTATTTT
CASSYSILAGLTDTQYF
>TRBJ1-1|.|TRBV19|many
TGTGCCAGTAGTATACTGGCGAACACTGAAGCTTTCTTT
CASSILANTEAFF
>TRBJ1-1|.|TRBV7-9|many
TGTGCCAGCAGCTTATCCGGGGCGAGCACTGAAGCTTTCTTT
CASSLSGASTEAFF
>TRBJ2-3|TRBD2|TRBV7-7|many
TGTGCCAGCAGCCCAGGACTAGCGGCTAAAACAGATACGCAGTATTTT
CASSPGLAAKTDTQYF
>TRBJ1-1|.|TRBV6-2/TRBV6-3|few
TGTGCCAGCAGGGGGACATCGAACACTGAAGCTTTCTTT
CASRGTSNTEAFF
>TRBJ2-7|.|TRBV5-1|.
TGCGCCAGCAGCCTGCCTGACAGAGAGCAGTACTTC
CASSLPDREQYF
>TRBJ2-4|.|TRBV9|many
TGTGCCAGCAGCGAGGGGAATTCTCAGTACTTC
CASSEGNSQYF
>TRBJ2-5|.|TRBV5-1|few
TGCGCCAGCAGCGGGGGGCCTTCGAGGACCCAGTACTTC
CASSGGPSRTQYF
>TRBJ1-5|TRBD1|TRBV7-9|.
TGTGCCAGCAGCCCTACAGGGGTCGGTAGCAATCAGCCCCAGCATTTT
CASSPTGVGSNQPQHF
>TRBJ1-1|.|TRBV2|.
TGTGCCAGCAGTGAATACGGTCCAGCAGGAGCTTTCTTT
CASSEYGPAGAFF
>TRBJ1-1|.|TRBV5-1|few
TGCGCCAGCAGCCTTCGACAGAGGAACACTGAAGCTTTCTTT
CASSLRQRNTEAFF
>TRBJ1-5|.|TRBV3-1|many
TGTGCCAGCAGCCAAGGGGGCCTTTATAGCAATCAGCCCCAGCATTTT
CASSQGGLYSNQPQHF
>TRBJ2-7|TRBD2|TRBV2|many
TGTGCCAGCATCAGAACTAGCGGATACGAGCAGTACTTC
CASIRTSGYEQYF
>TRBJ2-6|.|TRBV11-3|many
TGTGCCAGCAGCTCAAGCTCTGGGGCCAACGTCCTGACTTTC
CASSSSSGANVLTF
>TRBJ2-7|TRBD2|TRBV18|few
TGTGCCAGCTCACCCTGGACTAGCAACGAGCAGTACTTC
CASSPWTSNEQYF
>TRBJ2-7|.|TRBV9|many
TGTGCCAGCAGCGTAGACGGGAACCCCTACGAGCAGTACTTC
CASSVDGNPYEQYF
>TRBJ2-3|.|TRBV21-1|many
TGTGCCAGCAGCAAAACGGTGGAAGATACGCAGTATTTT
CASSKTVEDTQYF
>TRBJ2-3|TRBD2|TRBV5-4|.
TGTGCCAGCAGCTATACTAGCGGGGGTAGCACAGATACGCAGTATTTT
CASSYTSGGSTDTQYF
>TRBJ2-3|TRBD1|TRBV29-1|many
TGCAGCGCGGACAGGGGGACAGATACGCAGTATTTT
CSADRGTDTQYF
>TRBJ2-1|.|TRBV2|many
TGTGCCAGCAGTGAAATGGGAGGGGGTGAGCAGTTCTTC
CASSEMGGGEQFF
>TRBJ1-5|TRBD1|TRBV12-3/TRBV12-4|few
TGTGCCAGCACCACCGGACAGGGGAACAATCAGCCCCAGCATTTT
CASTTGQGNNQPQHF
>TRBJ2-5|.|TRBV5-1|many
TGCGCCAGCAGCTTTGCAGGGCAGGAGACCCAGTACTTC
CASSFAGQETQYF
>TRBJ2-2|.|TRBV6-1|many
TGTGCCAGCAGGTGGACTCCCATCGCCGGGGAGCTGTTTTTT
CASRWTPIAGELFF
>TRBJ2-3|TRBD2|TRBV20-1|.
TGCAGTGCTAGAGATCCCAGGACGGGACTAGCCACAGATACGCAGTATTTT
CSARDPRTGLATDTQYF
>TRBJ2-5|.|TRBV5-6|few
TGTGCCAGCAGCCCTCTTGGATGGGGGGCGCGTGAAGAGACCCAGTACTTC
CASSPLGWGAREETQYF